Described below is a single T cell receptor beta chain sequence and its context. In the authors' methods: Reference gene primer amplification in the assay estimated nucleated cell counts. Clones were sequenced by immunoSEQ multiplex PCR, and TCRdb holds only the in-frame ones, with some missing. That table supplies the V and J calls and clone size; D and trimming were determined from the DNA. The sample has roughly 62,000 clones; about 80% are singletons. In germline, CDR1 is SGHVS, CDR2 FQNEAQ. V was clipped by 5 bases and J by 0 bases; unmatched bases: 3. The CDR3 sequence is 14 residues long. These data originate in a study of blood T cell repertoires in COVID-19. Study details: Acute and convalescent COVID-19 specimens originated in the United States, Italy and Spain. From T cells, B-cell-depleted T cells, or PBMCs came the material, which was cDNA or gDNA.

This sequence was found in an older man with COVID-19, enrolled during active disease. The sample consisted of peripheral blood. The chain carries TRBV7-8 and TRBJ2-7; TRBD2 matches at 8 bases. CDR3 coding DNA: TGTGCCAGCAGCCTTAGCGGGGCCTCCTACGAGCAGTACTTC. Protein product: CASSLSGASYEQYF. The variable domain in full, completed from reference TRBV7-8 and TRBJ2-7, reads GAGVSQSPRYKVAKRGQDVALRCDPISGHVSLFWYQQALGQGPEFLTYFQNEAQLDKSGLPSDRFFAERPEGSVSTLKIQRTQQEDSAVYLCASSLSGASYEQYFGPGTRLTVT.